The 32 T cell receptor beta chains reported below all come from one sample, sequenced in a study of CD8+ T cells in alopecia areata. Reverse transcribed after extraction, RNA yielded cDNA as the sequencing template. Profiled with immunoSEQ multiplex PCR; TCRdb holds only in-frame clones, not every one. The data contain 61,000 or so clones, around 97% of them singletons. The sequencing used CD8+ T cells sorted from blood, collected at week 0. The receptors here all came from a human donor with alopecia areata.

This sequence joins TRBV7-2 and TRBJ1-1; perhaps TRBD1 as D (5 bases). Trimming left V 5 bases short and J 2 bases short, with 15 bases between. There are 15 residues in the CDR3. Germline V CDR1 and CDR2: SGHTA, FQGNSA. The CDR3 bases are TGTGCCAGCAGCCCACCCCCGGGGGGAAACACTGAAGCTTTCTTT. It codes for CASSPPPGGNTEAFF.

The gene calls are TRBV2 and TRBJ2-1, with TRBD2 matching over 8 bases. The CDR3 runs 15 residues. V lost 6 bases, J lost 3 bases, and 7 bases stayed unmatched. Germline CDR1 SNHLY, CDR2 FYNNEI. CDR3 protein: CASSVSGGGYNEQFF. The CDR3 DNA is TGTGCCAGCAGCGTGAGCGGGGGCGGCTACAATGAGCAGTTCTTC.

The chain combines TRBV7-2 with TRBJ2-5; D not certain. The CDR3 consists of 14 residues. Trimming took 4 bases from V and 1 from J, leaving 10 bases between them. The V gene's germline CDR1 is SGHTA and CDR2 FQGNSA. This chain's CDR3 is CASSYVLIQETQYF. Here the CDR3 DNA reads TGTGCCAGCAGCTATGTCCTAATCCAAGAGACCCAGTACTTC.

The chain uses TRBV4-3 and TRBJ2-7; no definite D call. This CDR3 has 12 amino acids. The germline gives CDR1 LGHNA, CDR2 YSLEER. The germline V and J ends were trimmed by 1 base and 5 bases, with 6 bases remaining between them. The CDR3 loop is CASSQAGDEQYF. The CDR3 coding sequence is TGCGCCAGCAGCCAAGCCGGAGACGAGCAGTACTTC.

This chain uses TRBV6-5 with TRBJ2-7; D gene unclear. Germline V gene sequence: CDR1 MNHEY, CDR2 SVGAGI. Trimming removed 6 bases at V and 7 bases at J, with 13 bases between. The CDR3 has 12 amino acids. The chain's CDR3 is CASSPTAHEQYF. In DNA form, the CDR3 reads TGTGCCAGCAGCCCAACGGCGCATGAGCAGTACTTC.

This clone came up once. CDR3 sequence reads: CASSVGQVGYEQYF. The DNA for the CDR3 is TGTGCCAGCAGTGTCGGACAGGTCGGCTACGAGCAGTACTTC. The chain has TRBV6-1 and TRBJ2-7, with 7 bases matching TRBD1. V lost 4 bases, J lost 3 bases, and 6 bases stayed unmatched. This CDR3 comprises 14 residues. CDR1 MNHNS and CDR2 SASEGT come from the germline V gene.

The chain employs TRBV9 and TRBJ1-1, with D perhaps TRBD1 (6 bases). The CDR3 totals 15 residues. V lost 3 bases and J lost 5, with 17 bases in between. Germline-derived CDR1 and CDR2 are SGDLS and YYNGEE. DNA for the CDR3: TGTGCCAGCAGCGCCTGGTCCGGGACATCAACTGAAGCTTTCTTT. Its protein is CASSAWSGTSTEAFF. Full variable domain (rest looked up from reference TRBV9 and TRBJ1-1): DSGVTQTPKHLITATGQRVTLRCSPRSGDLSVYWYQQSLDQGLQFLIQYYNGEERAKGNILERFSAQQFPDLHSELNLSSLELGDSALYFCASSAWSGTSTEAFFGQGTRLTVV.

The gene calls are TRBV7-2 and TRBJ1-2; TRBD1 aligns across 10 bases. Trimming took 7 bases from V and 2 from J; bases not matched to a gene: 10. The germline V gene has CDR1 SGHTA and CDR2 FQGNSA. The CDR3 contains 16 residues. Here the CDR3 reads CASTPRAGQGNYGYTF. The CDR3 DNA reads TGTGCCAGCACCCCAAGGGCGGGACAGGGGAACTATGGCTACACCTTC.

This sequence joins TRBV7-9 and TRBJ2-3; D remains ambiguous. Germline V gene data show CDR1 as SEHNR and CDR2 as FQNEAQ (reference sequence). The CDR3 sequence is 15 residues long. The V and J ends lost 1 base and 3 bases respectively, with 11 bases between them. The chain's CDR3 is CASSLGTAVTDTQYF. Here the CDR3 DNA reads TGTGCCAGCAGCTTAGGAACAGCAGTGACAGATACGCAGTATTTT.

The chain carries TRBV7-9 and TRBJ1-3; D gene unclear. CDR1 and CDR2 from the germline V gene are SEHNR and FQNEAQ (reference sequence). This CDR3 is 17 amino acids long. V lost 4 bases and J lost 3, with 19 bases in between. The CDR3, as DNA: TGTGCCAGCAGCTCCCCTGGAGGGATTTATAGTGGAAACACCATATATTTT. It encodes CASSSPGGIYSGNTIYF. The complete variable domain, with remaining parts taken from reference TRBV7-9 and TRBJ1-3, reads DTGVSQNPRHKITKRGQNVTFRCDPISEHNRLYWYRQTLGQGPEFLTYFQNEAQLEKSRLLSDRFSAERPKGSFSTLEIQRTEQGDSAMYLCASSSPGGIYSGNTIYFGEGSWLTVV.

This clone was seen just once. CDR3 sequence: CASSPGGGGYEQYF. Here the CDR3 DNA reads TGTGCCAGCAGCCCCGGCGGGGGAGGATACGAGCAGTACTTC. The chain links TRBV7-6 to TRBJ2-7, with TRBD2 matching 7 bases. The CDR3 spans 14 residues. CDR1 and CDR2 (germline): SGHVS, FNYEAQ. V was clipped by 5 bases and J by 4 bases; unmatched bases: 8.

J is TRBJ2-1 and V is TRBV30; 13 nucleotides agree with TRBD2. Unmatched junction bases numbered 5, after V lost 0 bases and J lost 0 bases. The CDR3 spans 18 residues. CDR1 and CDR2 from the germline V gene are GTSNPN and SVGIG (reference sequence). CDR3 residues: CAWSVELAGGLSYNEQFF. DNA of the CDR3: TGTGCCTGGAGTGTAGAACTAGCGGGGGGGCTCTCCTACAATGAGCAGTTCTTC.

The chain recombines TRBV29-1 with TRBJ2-4; TRBD2 agrees at 7 bases. The CDR3 has 12 amino acids. The V gene end was trimmed by 2 bases and the J gene end by 5 bases; junction bases not matched to a gene: 0. The V gene's germline CDR1 is SQVTM and CDR2 ANQGSEA. CDR3 in amino acids: CSVERGENIQYF. The CDR3 DNA is TGCAGCGTTGAACGGGGGGAAAACATTCAGTACTTC.

CDR3 DNA: TGCGCCAGCAGCCCGGGGACAGCTTTTCAAGCTTTCTTT. Amino acid sequence: CASSPGTAFQAFF. This chain links TRBV4-3 with TRBJ1-1; TRBD1 agrees at 7 bases. The CDR3 totals 13 residues. Trimming cost V 4 bases and J 9 bases; bases outside gene matches: 8. Germline CDR1 reads LGHNA; CDR2 reads YSLEER.

The chain couples TRBV4-1 to TRBJ1-6; D is uncertain. Per the germline V gene, CDR1 is MGHRA and CDR2 is YSYEKL. CDR3 length equals 17 residues. Trimming stripped 1 base from V and 9 bases from J, with 19 bases between. The CDR3 nucleotides are TGCGCCAGCAGCCAAGGTTCGAGCAAGTTATTAAGTTCACCCCTCCACTTT. This codes for CASSQGSSKLLSSPLHF.

V usage is TRBV29-1 and J usage is TRBJ2-7, with 8 nucleotides matching TRBD1. The V and J ends lost 1 base and 5 bases, in that order; junction bases with no gene match: 4. This CDR3 is 13 amino acids long. The germline CDR1 and CDR2 sequences are SQVTM and ANQGSEA. CDR3: CSVEGDRPHEQYF. CDR3 in DNA: TGCAGCGTTGAAGGGGACAGGCCCCACGAGCAGTACTTC.

V and J are TRBV7-2 and TRBJ2-7; no firm D call. V was cut by 3 bases and J by 2 bases, with 14 bases left in between. CDR1 and CDR2 (germline): SGHTA, FQGNSA. This CDR3 is 15 amino acids long. The CDR3 sequence: CASSFLDTGTYEQYF. The CDR3 region has the DNA TGTGCCAGCAGCTTTCTTGATACCGGTACCTACGAGCAGTACTTC.

The chain carries TRBV2 and TRBJ2-1; 8 bases fit TRBD2. Germline V gives CDR1 SNHLY, CDR2 FYNNEI. J was trimmed by 0 bases and V by 6 bases; bases with no gene match: 4. The CDR3 contains 15 residues. The CDR3: CASRRGGSSYNEQFF. CDR3 coding DNA: TGTGCCAGCAGGCGCGGGGGGAGCTCCTACAATGAGCAGTTCTTC.

The chain carries TRBV4-2 and TRBJ2-2; 8 nucleotides line up with TRBD2. The V gene's germline CDR1 is LGHNA and CDR2 YNFKEQ. V dropped 0 bases and J dropped 3; count of bases not matched to a gene: 9. CDR3 length: 18 amino acids. Here the CDR3 reads CASSQDLWRGAYTGELFF. Written as DNA, the CDR3 is TGTGCCAGCAGCCAAGATCTTTGGCGGGGGGCCTACACCGGGGAGCTGTTTTTT.

The chain uses TRBV4-2 and TRBJ1-5; TRBD1 agrees at 7 bases. The junction had 8 bases not matched to a gene; V was cut back by 1 base and J by 2 bases. There are 17 residues in the CDR3. CDR1 LGHNA and CDR2 YNFKEQ come from the germline V gene. The CDR3 reads CASSQVRRGGGNQPQHF. DNA of the CDR3: TGTGCCAGCAGCCAAGTTCGCAGGGGGGGTGGCAATCAGCCCCAGCATTTT.

V and J are TRBV6-5 and TRBJ2-7; D gene unclear. The CDR3 length is 13 residues. Trimming pared 0 bases from V and 2 bases from J, leaving 5 bases between. CDR1 is MNHEY, CDR2 SVGAGI, per germline. This CDR3 is CASSYSVTYEQYF. CDR3 DNA sequence: TGTGCCAGCAGTTACTCCGTCACCTACGAGCAGTACTTC.

V usage is TRBV5-4 and J usage is TRBJ2-3; no clear D. Germline V gene sequence: CDR1 SGHNT, CDR2 YYREEE (reference sequence). The V and J ends lost 3 bases and 6 bases respectively, with 5 bases between them. The CDR3 loop spans 11 amino acids. The CDR3 nucleotides read TGTGCCAGCAGCTCCGCGGATACGCAGTATTTT. Protein: CASSSADTQYF. Looking up the rest from reference TRBV5-4 and TRBJ2-3 gives the full variable domain: ETGVTQSPTHLIKTRGQQVTLRCSSQSGHNTVSWYQQALGQGPQFIFQYYREEENGRGNFPPRFSGLQFPNYSSELNVNALELDDSALYLCASSSADTQYFGPGTRLTVL.

The chain uses TRBV13 and TRBJ2-5; the D gene could be TRBD1 or TRBD2 (5 bases each). Trimming cost V 1 base and J 3 bases, with 15 bases left between them. The CDR3 totals 16 residues. Germline V gene data show CDR1 as PRHDT and CDR2 as FYEKMQ (reference sequence). CDR3 sequence: CASSLDARDGKETQYF. The DNA of the CDR3 is TGTGCCAGCAGCTTAGATGCCCGGGACGGAAAAGAGACCCAGTACTTC.

The chain recombines TRBV29-1 with TRBJ2-2; the D gene is possibly TRBD1 (6 bases). This CDR3 contains 17 residues. The V and J ends lost 7 bases and 7 bases respectively, with 28 bases between them. Germline CDR1 SQVTM, CDR2 ANQGSEA. CDR3 nucleotide sequence: TGCAGCGGGGGGCCGATTAAAGGCGCAGGGGATAACGGGGAGCTGTTTTTT. Translation: CSGGPIKGAGDNGELFF.

The rearrangement links TRBV6-5 to TRBJ2-6; D remains unclear. The ends were cut back, 0 bases at V and 1 base at J, with 4 bases in the middle. Germline CDR1 is MNHEY and CDR2 is SVGAGI. The CDR3 has 15 amino acids. CDR3 region: CASSYSRSGANVLTF. The CDR3 DNA sequence: TGTGCCAGCAGTTACTCGAGGTCTGGGGCCAACGTCCTGACTTTC.

V gene TRBV30 combines with J gene TRBJ2-1; perhaps D is TRBD1 or TRBD2 (6 bases each). The CDR3 covers 13 residues. The germline V gene encodes CDR1 GTSNPN and CDR2 SVGIG (reference sequence). Trimming removed 8 bases at V and 7 bases at J, with 18 bases between. DNA of the CDR3: TGTGCCGGGGAGGTACAGGGACATAATGAGCAGTTCTTC. It specifies CAGEVQGHNEQFF.

In regard to this clone: With only one base between it and a far larger clone, this is likely a read error. The chain links TRBV5-1 to TRBJ2-2, with D tentatively TRBD1 (5 bases). The CDR3 extends over 17 amino acids. Trimming shortened V by 1 base and J by 0 bases, and 13 bases separated the two germline ends. Germline V gene sequence: CDR1 SGHRS, CDR2 YFSETQ. CDR3 amino acids: CASSLITGRPNTGELFF. DNA for the CDR3: TGCGCCAGCAGCTTGATTACAGGCCGCCCGAACACCGGGGAGCTGTTTTTT.

This clone appeared once. The chain is built from TRBV4-1 and TRBJ1-4; 7 bases are a match to TRBD1. With 4 bases clipped from V and 6 bases from J, the junction kept 8 bases outside the gene matches. Per the germline V gene, CDR1 is MGHRA and CDR2 is YSYEKL. The CDR3 is 15 amino acids. The CDR3 sequence is CASSPLNQGDEKLFF. For the CDR3, the DNA is TGCGCCAGCAGCCCCTTAAACCAGGGGGATGAAAAACTGTTTTTT.

The rearrangement links TRBV2 to TRBJ1-1; a weak D match, TRBD1 (5 bases). The germline V and J ends were trimmed by 11 bases and 1 base, with 20 bases remaining between them. The CDR3 runs to 15 residues. Germline V gene lookup returns CDR1 SNHLY and CDR2 FYNNEI. The CDR3 loop reads CAGLKGQGRNTEAFF. CDR3 DNA: TGTGCCGGGTTAAAAGGGCAGGGTAGGAACACTGAAGCTTTCTTT.

V gene TRBV12-5 combines with J gene TRBJ2-5, with 8 bases identical to TRBD1. The CDR3 contains 14 residues. Germline assignment: CDR1 LGHNT and CDR2 FRNRAP. V shed 7 bases, J shed 3 bases, and the junction held 7 bases outside the gene matches. DNA for the CDR3: TGTGCTAGTGCCATGACAGGGGCGGAAGAGACCCAGTACTTC. It specifies CASAMTGAEETQYF.

The chain is built from TRBV5-1 and TRBJ2-4; 8 bases match TRBD1. J lost 6 bases, V lost 2 bases, and 7 bases had no gene match. From germline, CDR1 is SGHRS and CDR2 YFSETQ. The CDR3 contains 15 residues. The chain's CDR3 is CASSLEDRVGNIQYF. The CDR3 bases are TGCGCCAGCAGCTTAGAGGACAGGGTCGGAAACATTCAGTACTTC.

The chain has TRBV11-2 and TRBJ2-7; 8 bases are shared with TRBD2. Germline CDR1 is SGHAT and CDR2 is FQNNGV. This CDR3 comprises 16 residues. With 2 bases clipped from V and 4 bases from J, the junction kept 10 bases outside the gene matches. The CDR3 nucleotides read TGTGCCAGCAGCTTATCTCCACGGGGGGGCTCTTACGAGCAGTACTTC. Amino acid sequence: CASSLSPRGGSYEQYF.